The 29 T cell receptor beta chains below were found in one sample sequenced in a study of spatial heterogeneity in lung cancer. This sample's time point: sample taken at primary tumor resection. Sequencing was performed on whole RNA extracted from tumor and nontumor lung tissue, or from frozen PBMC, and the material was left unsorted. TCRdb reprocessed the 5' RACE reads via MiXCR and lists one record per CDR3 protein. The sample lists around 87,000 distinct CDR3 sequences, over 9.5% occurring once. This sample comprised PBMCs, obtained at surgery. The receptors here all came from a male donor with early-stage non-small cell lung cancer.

The CDR3 region is CASRDRRGDTEAFF. The CDR3 coding sequence is TGTGCCAGCAGGGATAGGAGGGGCGACACTGAAGCTTTCTTT. The chain joins TRBV12-3 or TRBV12-4 to TRBJ1-1; D is perhaps TRBD1 (5 bases). This CDR3 contains 14 residues. V was trimmed by 6 bases and J by 3 bases, leaving 14 bases between them.

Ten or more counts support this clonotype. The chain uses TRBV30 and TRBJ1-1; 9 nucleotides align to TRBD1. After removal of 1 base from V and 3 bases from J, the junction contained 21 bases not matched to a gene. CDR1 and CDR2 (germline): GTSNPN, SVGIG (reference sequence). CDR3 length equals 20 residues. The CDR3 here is CAWSDLLSGTGWEKDTEAFF. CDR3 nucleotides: TGTGCCTGGAGTGACCTACTGTCCGGGACAGGGTGGGAGAAGGACACTGAAGCTTTCTTT.

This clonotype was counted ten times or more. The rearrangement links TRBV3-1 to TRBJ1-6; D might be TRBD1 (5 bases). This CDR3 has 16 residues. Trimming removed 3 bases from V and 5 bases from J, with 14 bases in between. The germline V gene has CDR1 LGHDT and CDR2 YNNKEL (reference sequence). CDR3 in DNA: TGTGCCAGCAGCCAGCTCCGGGACGGTCATAATTCACCCCTCCACTTT. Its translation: CASSQLRDGHNSPLHF.

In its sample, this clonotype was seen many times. CDR3 sequence reads: CASSLEGAGANVLTF. DNA for the CDR3: TGTGCCAGCAGCCTCGAGGGGGCCGGGGCCAACGTCCTGACTTTC. V gene TRBV7-3 combines with J gene TRBJ2-6; 7 bases are shared with TRBD1. V gave up 5 bases and J gave up 4 bases; unmatched junction bases: 5. This CDR3 has 15 amino acids. CDR1 and CDR2 from the germline V gene are SGHTA and FQGTGA.

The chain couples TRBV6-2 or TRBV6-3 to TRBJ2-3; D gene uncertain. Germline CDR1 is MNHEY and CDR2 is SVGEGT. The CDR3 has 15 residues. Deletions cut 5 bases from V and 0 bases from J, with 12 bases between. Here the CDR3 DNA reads TGTGCCAGCAGTCGCCTAGTCCCCAGCACAGATACGCAGTATTTT. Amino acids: CASSRLVPSTDTQYF.

DNA for the CDR3: TGTGCCAGCAGCTTAGGGGTGACCTACGAGCAGTACTTC. Protein: CASSLGVTYEQYF. The chain joins TRBV7-9 to TRBJ2-7; D is uncertain. Germline V gene lookup returns CDR1 SEHNR and CDR2 FQNEAQ (reference sequence). Deletions cut 1 base from V and 2 bases from J, with 6 bases between. This CDR3 has 13 residues.

In nucleotides, the CDR3 is TGTGCCAGCAGCCAAGCCACAAGAACGCCCCAGCATTTT. Protein sequence: CASSQATRTPQHF. The rearrangement links TRBV14 to TRBJ1-5; no clear D. The V end lost 1 base, the J end lost 9 bases, and 10 bases lay between the germline ends. The CDR3 is 13 residues long. CDR1 and CDR2 (germline): SGHDN, FVKESK.

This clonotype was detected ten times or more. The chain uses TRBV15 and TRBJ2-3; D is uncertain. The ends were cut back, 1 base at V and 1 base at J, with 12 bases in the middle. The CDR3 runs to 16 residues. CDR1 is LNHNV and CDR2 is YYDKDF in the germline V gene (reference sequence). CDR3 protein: CATSRGGSWGTDTQYF. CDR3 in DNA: TGTGCCACCAGCAGAGGAGGTAGCTGGGGCACAGATACGCAGTATTTT.

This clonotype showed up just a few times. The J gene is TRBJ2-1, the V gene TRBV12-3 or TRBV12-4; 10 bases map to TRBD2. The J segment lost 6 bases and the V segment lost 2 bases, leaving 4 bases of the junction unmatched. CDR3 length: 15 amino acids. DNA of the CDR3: TGTGCCAGCAGTTTACTAGCGGGGGCGGGCAATGAGCAGTTCTTC. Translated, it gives CASSLLAGAGNEQFF.

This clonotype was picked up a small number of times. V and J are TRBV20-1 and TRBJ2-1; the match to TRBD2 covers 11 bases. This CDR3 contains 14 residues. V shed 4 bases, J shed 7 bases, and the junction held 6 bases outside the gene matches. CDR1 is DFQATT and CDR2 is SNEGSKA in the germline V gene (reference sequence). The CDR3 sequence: CSATTSGSRNEQFF. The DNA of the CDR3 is TGCAGTGCTACTACTAGCGGGAGTAGGAATGAGCAGTTCTTC.

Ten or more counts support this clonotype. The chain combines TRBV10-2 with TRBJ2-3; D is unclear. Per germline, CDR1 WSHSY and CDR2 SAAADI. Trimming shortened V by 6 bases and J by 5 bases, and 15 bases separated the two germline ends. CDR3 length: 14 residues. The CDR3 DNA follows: TGCGCCAGCAGGGTGGGATCGGGTGGAGATACGCAGTATTTT. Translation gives CASRVGSGGDTQYF.

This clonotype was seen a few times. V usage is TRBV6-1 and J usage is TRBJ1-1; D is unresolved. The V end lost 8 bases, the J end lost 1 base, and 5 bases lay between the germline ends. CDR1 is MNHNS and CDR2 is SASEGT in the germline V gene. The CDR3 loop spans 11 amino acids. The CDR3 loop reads CASRQNTEAFF. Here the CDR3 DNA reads TGTGCCAGCCGACAGAACACTGAAGCTTTCTTT.

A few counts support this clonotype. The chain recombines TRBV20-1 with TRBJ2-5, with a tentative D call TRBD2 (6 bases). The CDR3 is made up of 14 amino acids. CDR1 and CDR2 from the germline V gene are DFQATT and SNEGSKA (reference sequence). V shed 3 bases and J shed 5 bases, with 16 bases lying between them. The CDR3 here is CSARPSTRYETQYF. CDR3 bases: TGCAGTGCTAGGCCATCGACTAGATATGAGACCCAGTACTTC.

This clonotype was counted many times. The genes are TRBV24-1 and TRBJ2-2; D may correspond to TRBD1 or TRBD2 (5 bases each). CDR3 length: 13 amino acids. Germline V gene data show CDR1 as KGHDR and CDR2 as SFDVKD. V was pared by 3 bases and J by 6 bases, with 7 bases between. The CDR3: CATSDGGPGELFF. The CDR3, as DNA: TGTGCCACCAGTGATGGGGGACCCGGGGAGCTGTTTTTT.

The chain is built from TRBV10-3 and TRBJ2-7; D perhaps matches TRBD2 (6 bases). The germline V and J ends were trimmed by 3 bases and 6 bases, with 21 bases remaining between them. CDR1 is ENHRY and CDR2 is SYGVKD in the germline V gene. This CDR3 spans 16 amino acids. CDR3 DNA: TGTGCCATCAGTGATAACATTGGGAGGAAAGTTACCGAGCAGTACTTC. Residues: CAISDNIGRKVTEQYF.

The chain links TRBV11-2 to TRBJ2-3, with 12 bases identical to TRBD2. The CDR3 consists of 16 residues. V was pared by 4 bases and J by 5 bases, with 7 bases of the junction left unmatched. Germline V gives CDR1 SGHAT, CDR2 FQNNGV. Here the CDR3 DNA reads TGTGCCAGCAGCTCCCTAGCGGGGGGGCAGGGAGATACGCAGTATTTT. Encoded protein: CASSSLAGGQGDTQYF.

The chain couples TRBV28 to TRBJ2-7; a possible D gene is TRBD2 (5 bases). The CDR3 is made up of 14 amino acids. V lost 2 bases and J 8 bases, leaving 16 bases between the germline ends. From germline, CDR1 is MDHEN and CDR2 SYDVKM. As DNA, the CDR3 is TGTGCCAGCAGTTTAGGAGGCAACCCTTTCCAGCAGTACTTC. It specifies CASSLGGNPFQQYF.

As DNA, the CDR3 is TGCAGTGCTAGAGATGAAGGGATGAAGGGAACTACGACGCAGTACTTC. The encoded protein is CSARDEGMKGTTTQYF. The chain combines TRBV20-1 with TRBJ2-7, with D uncertain. The CDR3 is 16 amino acids. V was clipped by 0 bases and J by 9 bases, with 24 bases between them. The germline CDR1 and CDR2 sequences are DFQATT and SNEGSKA (reference sequence).

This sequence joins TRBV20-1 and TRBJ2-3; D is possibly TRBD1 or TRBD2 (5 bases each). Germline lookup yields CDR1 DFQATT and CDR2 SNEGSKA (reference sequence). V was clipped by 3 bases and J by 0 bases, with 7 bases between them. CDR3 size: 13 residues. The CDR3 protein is CSASRESTDTQYF. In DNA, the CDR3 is TGCAGTGCTAGCAGGGAGAGCACAGATACGCAGTATTTT.

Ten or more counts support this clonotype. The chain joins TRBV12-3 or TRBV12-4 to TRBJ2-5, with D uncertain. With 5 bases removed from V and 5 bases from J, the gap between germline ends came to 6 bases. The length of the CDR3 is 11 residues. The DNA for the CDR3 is TGTGCCAGCAGTAAAGGGGAGACCCAGTACTTC. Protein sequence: CASSKGETQYF.

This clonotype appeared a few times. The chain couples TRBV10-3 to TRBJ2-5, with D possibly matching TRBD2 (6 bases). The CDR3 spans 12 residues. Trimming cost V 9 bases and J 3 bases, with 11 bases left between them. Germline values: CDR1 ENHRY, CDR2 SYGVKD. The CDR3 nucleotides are TGTGCCATGGGTCCGGGGGAAGAGACCCAGTACTTC. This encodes CAMGPGEETQYF.

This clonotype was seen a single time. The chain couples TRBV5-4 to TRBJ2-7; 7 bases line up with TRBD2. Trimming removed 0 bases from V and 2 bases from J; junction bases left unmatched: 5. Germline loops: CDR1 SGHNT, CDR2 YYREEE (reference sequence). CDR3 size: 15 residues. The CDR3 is CASSLAGSGTYEQYF. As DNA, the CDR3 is TGTGCCAGCAGCTTGGCCGGCAGCGGGACCTACGAGCAGTACTTC.

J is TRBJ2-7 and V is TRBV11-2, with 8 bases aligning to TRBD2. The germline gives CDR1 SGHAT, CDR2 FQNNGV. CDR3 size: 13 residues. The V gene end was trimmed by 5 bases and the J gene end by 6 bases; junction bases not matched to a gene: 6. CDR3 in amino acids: CASSPRREGEQYF. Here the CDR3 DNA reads TGTGCCAGCAGCCCCCGCCGGGAGGGCGAGCAGTACTTC.

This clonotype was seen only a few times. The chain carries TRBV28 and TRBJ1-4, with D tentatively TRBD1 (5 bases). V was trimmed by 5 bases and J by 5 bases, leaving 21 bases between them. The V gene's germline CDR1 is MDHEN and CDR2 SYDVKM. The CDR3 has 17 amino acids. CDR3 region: CASSTYPGTAVNEKLFF. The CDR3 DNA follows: TGTGCCAGCAGTACCTATCCCGGGACGGCCGTCAATGAAAAACTGTTTTTT.

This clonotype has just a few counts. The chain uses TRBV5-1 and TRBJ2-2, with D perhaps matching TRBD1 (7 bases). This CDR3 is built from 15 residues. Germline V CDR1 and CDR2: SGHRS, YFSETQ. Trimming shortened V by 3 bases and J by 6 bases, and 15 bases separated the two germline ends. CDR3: CASSWGRTGPGELFF. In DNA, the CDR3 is TGCGCCAGCAGCTGGGGGAGGACAGGTCCCGGGGAGCTGTTTTTT.

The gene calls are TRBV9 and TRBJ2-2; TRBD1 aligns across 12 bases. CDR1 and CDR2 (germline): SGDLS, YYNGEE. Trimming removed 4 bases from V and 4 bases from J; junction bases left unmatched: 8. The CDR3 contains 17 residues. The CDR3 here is CASSPAGTGGFTGELFF. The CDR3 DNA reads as TGTGCCAGCAGCCCCGCGGGGACAGGGGGCTTCACCGGGGAGCTGTTTTTT.

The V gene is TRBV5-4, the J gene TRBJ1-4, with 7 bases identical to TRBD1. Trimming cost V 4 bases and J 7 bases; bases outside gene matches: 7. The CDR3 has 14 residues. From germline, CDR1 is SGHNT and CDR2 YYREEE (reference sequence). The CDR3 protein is CASSQGQTGEKLFF. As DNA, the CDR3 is TGTGCCAGCAGCCAGGGACAGACGGGTGAAAAACTGTTTTTT.

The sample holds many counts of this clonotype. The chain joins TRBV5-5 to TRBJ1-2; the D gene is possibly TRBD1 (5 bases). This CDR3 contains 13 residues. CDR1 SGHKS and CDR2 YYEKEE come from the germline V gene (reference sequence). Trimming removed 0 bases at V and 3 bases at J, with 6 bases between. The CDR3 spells CASSLEGDYGYTF. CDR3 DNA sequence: TGTGCCAGCAGCTTGGAAGGGGACTATGGCTACACCTTC.

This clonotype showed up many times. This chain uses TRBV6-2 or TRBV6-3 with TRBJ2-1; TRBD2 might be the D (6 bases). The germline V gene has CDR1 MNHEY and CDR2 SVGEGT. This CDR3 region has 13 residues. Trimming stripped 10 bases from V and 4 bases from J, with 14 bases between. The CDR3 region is CATLGGVYNEQFF. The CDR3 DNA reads TGTGCCACCCTGGGGGGAGTATACAATGAGCAGTTCTTC.